This T cell receptor beta chain stems from a study of T cell repertoires in aging, cancer and after chemotherapy. Background on the study: Millions of TCR reads made up the full dataset. Overall study results and limits: Healthy donors lost TCR diversity with age mainly through richness, cancer patients through richness and evenness.

Multiplex touch-down PCR with TRB-A/B primers amplified rearranged V-D-J TRB sequences. TCRdb re-analysed the multiplex PCR reads in MiXCR, keeping a single row per CDR3 protein. The profile shows under 5,000 distinct CDR3 sequences, approximately 22% of them singletons. This CDR3 spans 14 amino acids. Germline V lookup: CDR1 SGHRS, CDR2 YFSETQ. V lost 2 bases to trimming and J lost 5 bases, with 14 bases between them. This clonotype was seen a few times. What it binds is not known. Amplification of TCR beta used genomic DNA extracted from peripheral blood. What was sequenced was blood. The J gene is TRBJ2-7, the V gene TRBV5-1, with a weak D call TRBD1 (8 bases). This receptor was obtained from a human donor in good health. The donor label of this sample is uncertain. The chain's CDR3 is CASSFGQGGDEQYF. As DNA, the CDR3 is TGCGCCAGCAGCTTCGGACAGGGAGGGGACGAGCAGTACTTC. The whole variable domain, remainder taken from reference TRBV5-1 and TRBJ2-7, is KAGVTQTPRYLIKTRGQQVTLSCSPISGHRSVSWYQQTPGQGLQFLFEYFSETQRNKGNFPGRFSGRQFSNSRSEMNVSTLELGDSALYLCASSFGQGGDEQYFGPGTRLTVT.